This entry concerns a single T cell receptor (beta chain). Its target is not known. These data originate in a study of blood T cells in healthy people across ages. Across the study: Capturing about one barcoded beta molecule per two T cells was achieved by template switching. General study points: Getting older went along with TCR beta diversity per million T cells dropping roughly linearly. Investigators treated diversity estimates from one million T cells as underestimates.

Primed by a sample-barcoded 5' primer and a J-beta primer mix, a second PCR proceeded for about 6 to 12 cycles. Every cDNA molecule carried a tag from a template-switch adaptor bearing 12 random nucleotides. Each CDR3 protein gets one entry after TCRdb re-called the 5' RACE reads with MiXCR. The table shows hundreds of thousands of distinct CDR3 sequences, with 58% occurring only once. The receptor comes from a man between 25 and 39 years old in good health. The sample taken for sequencing was blood.

The CDR3 region is CASSLRGLAGGHEQFF. The CDR3 DNA reads TGCGCCAGCAGCTTGCGGGGACTAGCGGGAGGGCATGAGCAGTTCTTC. The gene calls are TRBV5-1 and TRBJ2-1, with 16 bases lining up with TRBD2. J gave up 8 bases and V 1 base, and 3 bases lay outside the gene matches. Per germline, CDR1 SGHRS and CDR2 YFSETQ. This CDR3 is 16 amino acids long.